The rows below give T cell receptor beta chains drawn from one sample of a study of T cell repertoires in cytomegalovirus infection. TCRdb fed the reads into MiXCR, producing one record per CDR3 protein. The data contain around 440,000 distinct CDR3 sequences, about 10% of them singletons. The specimen sequenced was PBMCs. The receptors derive from a human donor in good health (CMV status not recorded). Some clones in this sample may be carry-over from other donors' samples. CDR3s include the opening cysteine and the closing phenylalanine or tryptophan. The D gene is left open where the match is weak. Not all rows give a size; the values are once, few, many and, for expanded clones, a class.

cdr3_aa,cdr3_nt,v_call,clone_size,d_call,j_call
CASSRDGRETQYF,TGTGCCAGCTCTCGGGACGGAAGGGAGACCCAGTACTTC,TRBV18,many,-,TRBJ2-5
CASSLGGMSSYNEQFF,TGTGCCAGCAGCTTGGGAGGGATGAGCTCCTACAATGAGCAGTTCTTC,TRBV5-5,many,-,TRBJ2-1
CASRPRQGFGTDTQYF,TGTGCCAGCAGGCCTAGACAGGGGTTCGGCACAGATACGCAGTATTTT,TRBV5-5,many,TRBD1,TRBJ2-3
CASSPAGSTSGTQYF,TGTGCCAGCAGCCCCGCAGGGTCGACTTCGGGTACGCAGTATTTT,TRBV3-1,-,-,TRBJ2-3
CASTLAGELYNEQFF,TGTGCCAGCACCCTAGCGGGAGAACTCTACAATGAGCAGTTCTTC,TRBV6-1,-,TRBD2,TRBJ2-1
CASSYGFSGRVHEQFF,TGTGCCAGCAGTTACGGATTTAGCGGGAGGGTACATGAGCAGTTCTTC,TRBV6-5,many,TRBD2,TRBJ2-1
CASSSGQGEKLFF,TGTGCCAGTAGTTCGGGACAGGGGGAAAAACTGTTTTTT,TRBV19,many,TRBD1,TRBJ1-4
CASSTTTGHNEQFF,TGTGCCAGCAGCACCACGACAGGCCACAATGAGCAGTTCTTC,TRBV7-9,few,-,TRBJ2-1
CASRGDYLYNEQFF,TGTGCCAGTAGGGGGGACTACCTCTACAATGAGCAGTTCTTC,TRBV19,many,TRBD2,TRBJ2-1
CASSQSSSDGTQYF,TGTGCCAGCAGCCAGAGTAGCTCGGACGGGACCCAGTACTTC,TRBV14,-,-,TRBJ2-5
CASSVDGRYQPQHF,TGTGCCAGCAGTGTCGACGGAAGATATCAGCCCCAGCATTTT,TRBV2,many,-,TRBJ1-5
CASSYGPESGYTF,TGTGCCAGCAGCTACGGTCCCGAGAGTGGCTACACCTTC,TRBV12-3/TRBV12-4,few,-,TRBJ1-2
CASSEDAGAGNEQFF,TGTGCCAGCAGTGAAGACGCAGGGGCGGGGAATGAGCAGTTCTTC,TRBV2,once,-,TRBJ2-1
CATSRVLVLGQIYGYTF,TGTGCCACCAGCAGAGTTCTTGTATTGGGGCAGATCTATGGCTACACCTTC,TRBV15,many,-,TRBJ1-2
CASSPTGDGQPQHF,TGTGCCAGCAGTCCTACTGGTGACGGTCAGCCCCAGCATTTT,TRBV12-3/TRBV12-4,many,-,TRBJ1-5
CASSLVVRGNEQFF,TGTGCCAGCAGCTTAGTCGTGCGGGGCAATGAGCAGTTCTTC,TRBV7-9,few,-,TRBJ2-1
CSATPGASTEAFF,TGCAGTGCCACCCCAGGGGCGAGCACTGAAGCTTTCTTT,TRBV20-1,-,-,TRBJ1-1
CASSLETSGRIRNEQFF,TGTGCCAGCAGCTTAGAAACTAGCGGGAGAATTCGCAATGAGCAGTTCTTC,TRBV11-1,many,TRBD2,TRBJ2-1
CASSWLAGDEQFF,TGTGCCAGCAGTTGGCTAGCGGGAGACGAGCAGTTCTTC,TRBV6-6,many,TRBD2,TRBJ2-1
CSATRRAARGETQYF,TGCAGTGCAACGCGGCGGGCTGCACGGGGAGAGACCCAGTACTTC,TRBV20-1,-,-,TRBJ2-5
CASSVGDSPNYGYTF,TGTGCCAGCAGCGTGGGGGACAGTCCGAACTATGGCTACACCTTC,TRBV9,-,TRBD1,TRBJ1-2
CAISEPTTASEAFF,TGTGCCATCAGTGAGCCCACTACGGCTTCAGAAGCTTTCTTT,TRBV10-3,many,-,TRBJ1-1
CSAPQRPGGFTDTQYF,TGCAGTGCTCCCCAAAGGCCAGGGGGCTTCACAGATACGCAGTATTTT,TRBV20-1,many,TRBD1,TRBJ2-3
CAIREGTSGSETQYF,TGTGCCATCAGGGAAGGGACTAGCGGGTCCGAGACCCAGTACTTC,TRBV10-3,-,TRBD2,TRBJ2-5
CAWSTGSNQPQHF,TGTGCCTGGAGTACAGGAAGCAATCAGCCCCAGCATTTT,TRBV30,-,-,TRBJ1-5
CSVEAGGSNIQYF,TGCAGCGTTGAAGCGGGCGGATCGAACATTCAGTACTTC,TRBV29-1,-,-,TRBJ2-4
CSVGDGSYEQYF,TGCAGCGTAGGGGACGGCTCCTACGAGCAGTACTTC,TRBV29-1,many,-,TRBJ2-7
CASIDTSGGDIQYF,TGTGCCAGCATAGACACTAGCGGAGGGGACATTCAGTACTTC,TRBV28,few,TRBD2,TRBJ2-4
CASSLTSGRRPGELFF,TGTGCCAGCAGCTTAACTAGCGGGAGGAGGCCCGGGGAGCTGTTTTTT,TRBV7-9,many,TRBD2,TRBJ2-2
CASSIRHYSNQPQHF,TGTGCCAGTAGTATACGTCACTATAGCAATCAGCCCCAGCATTTT,TRBV19,many,-,TRBJ1-5
CASAPDGRVDPPYEQYF,TGTGCCAGCGCCCCCGACGGGAGGGTCGATCCTCCGTACGAGCAGTACTTC,TRBV7-2,many,TRBD2,TRBJ2-7
CSANPGGASTDTQYF,TGCAGTGCTAACCCAGGGGGCGCGAGCACAGATACGCAGTATTTT,TRBV20-1,many,TRBD1,TRBJ2-3
CASSPGLAAYEQYF,TGTGCCAGCAGCCCGGGACTAGCGGCCTACGAGCAGTACTTC,TRBV3-1,many,TRBD2,TRBJ2-7
CASRWTSGSVNEQFF,TGTGCCAGCAGGTGGACTAGCGGGAGTGTGAATGAGCAGTTCTTC,TRBV12-3/TRBV12-4,many,TRBD2,TRBJ2-1
CASSSDRVYNYGYTF,TGTGCCAGCAGCTCGGACAGGGTCTATAACTATGGCTACACCTTC,TRBV5-6,-,TRBD1,TRBJ1-2
CASSSGDGDQPQHF,TGTGCCAGCAGCTCCGGGGACGGGGATCAGCCCCAGCATTTT,TRBV7-9,-,-,TRBJ1-5
CSATQPDRPDQPQHF,TGCAGTGCTACCCAGCCGGACAGACCGGATCAGCCCCAGCATTTT,TRBV20-1,many,-,TRBJ1-5
CASSIRRYNTEAFF,TGTGCCAGTAGTATTCGCAGGTATAACACTGAAGCTTTCTTT,TRBV19,many,-,TRBJ1-1
CASSVDGWGGELFF,TGTGCCAGCAGCGTTGACGGGTGGGGCGGGGAGCTGTTTTTT,TRBV7-3,few,-,TRBJ2-2
CASSQRGGGDYGYTF,TGCGCCAGCAGCCAAAGGGGAGGTGGCGACTATGGCTACACCTTC,TRBV4-1,many,-,TRBJ1-2
CASSRTGEDYGYTF,TGTGCCAGCAGCAGGACAGGGGAAGACTATGGCTACACCTTC,TRBV27,many,TRBD1,TRBJ1-2
CASSFHQNTEAFF,TGTGCCAGCAGCTTCCATCAGAACACTGAAGCTTTCTTT,TRBV11-2,many,-,TRBJ1-1
CAISRAGGNNEQFF,TGTGCCATCAGTAGAGCGGGAGGGAACAATGAGCAGTTCTTC,TRBV10-3,many,TRBD2,TRBJ2-1
CASRPGRRDSGANVLTF,TGTGCCAGCCGCCCTGGTCGGCGGGACTCTGGGGCCAACGTCCTGACTTTC,TRBV27,many,-,TRBJ2-6
CASRLTGNGNEQFF,TGTGCCAGCCGCCTAACAGGGAACGGGAATGAGCAGTTCTTC,TRBV12-3/TRBV12-4,many,-,TRBJ2-1
CASRSVRGTNEKLFF,TGTGCCAGCAGGAGCGTAAGGGGAACTAATGAAAAACTGTTTTTT,TRBV2,few,-,TRBJ1-4
CASSPIEAEAFF,TGTGCCAGCAGCCCTATCGAGGCTGAAGCTTTCTTT,TRBV7-9,many,-,TRBJ1-1
CASSSRTGDIYTDTQYF,TGTGCCAGCAGCTCCCGGACAGGGGATATATACACAGATACGCAGTATTTT,TRBV7-9,-,TRBD1,TRBJ2-3
CASSVAPGQGDEKLFF,TGTGCCAGCAGCGTCGCTCCGGGACAGGGAGATGAAAAACTGTTTTTT,TRBV9,-,TRBD1,TRBJ1-4
CSVDWLAGGQTTDTQYF,TGCAGCGTTGACTGGCTAGCGGGAGGGCAAACCACAGATACGCAGTATTTT,TRBV29-1,few,TRBD2,TRBJ2-3
CASSLGKEGESNQPQHF,TGTGCCAGCAGCTTAGGGAAGGAGGGGGAGAGCAATCAGCCCCAGCATTTT,TRBV7-9,few,-,TRBJ1-5
CASSGTSGRSGGELFF,TGCGCCAGCAGCGGAACTAGCGGGAGGTCAGGCGGGGAGCTGTTTTTT,TRBV5-1,many,TRBD2,TRBJ2-2
CASSRTGFDEQYF,TGTGCCAGCAGTCGAACAGGGTTCGACGAGCAGTACTTC,TRBV6-1,many,-,TRBJ2-7